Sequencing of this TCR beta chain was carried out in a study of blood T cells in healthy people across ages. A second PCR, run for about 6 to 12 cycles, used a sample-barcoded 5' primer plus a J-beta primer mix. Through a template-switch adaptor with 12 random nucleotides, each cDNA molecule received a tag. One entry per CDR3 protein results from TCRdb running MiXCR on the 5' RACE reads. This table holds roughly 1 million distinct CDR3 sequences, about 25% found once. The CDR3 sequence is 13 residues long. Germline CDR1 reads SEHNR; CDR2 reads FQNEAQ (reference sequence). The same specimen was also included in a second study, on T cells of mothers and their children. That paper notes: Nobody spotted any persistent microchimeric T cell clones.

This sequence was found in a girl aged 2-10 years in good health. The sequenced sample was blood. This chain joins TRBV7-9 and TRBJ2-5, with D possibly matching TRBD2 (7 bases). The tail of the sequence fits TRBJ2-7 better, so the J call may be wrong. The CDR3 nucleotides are TGTGCCAGCCTCGGGGGGCCCGACTACGAGCAGTACTTC. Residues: CASLGGPDYEQYF.